These T cell receptor beta chains were read from a single sample in a study of cytomegalovirus exposure and HLA in healthy donors. Here immunoSEQ multiplex PCR was the method, and the copy in TCRdb shows in-frame clones only, minus some. The table includes 100,000 to 150,000 clones, 60% to 80% detected once. Sequenced material: PBMCs. The receptors shown here come from a woman aged 60-75 years in good health and CMV-seronegative. Both conserved end residues are trimmed from each CDR3. Fields, in order: CDR3 protein, V gene, clone size. Rows may omit the clone size; those that give it use once, few, many or a size class.

CDR3aa: AWSYTSAGPSRRGYT
v_gene: TRBV30
abundance: -

CDR3aa: ASIGLSTGDTGELF
v_gene: TRBV28
abundance: -

CDR3aa: ASRSAPDLRSSYEQY
v_gene: TRBV27
abundance: -

CDR3aa: ASSRTSGRPTEEQY
v_gene: TRBV27
abundance: -

CDR3aa: ASRFLGTGPIGQY
v_gene: TRBV6-6
abundance: -

CDR3aa: ASSSPGGLAGLYEQY
v_gene: TRBV11-2
abundance: few

CDR3aa: ASRDTGGEETQY
v_gene: TRBV6-6
abundance: once

CDR3aa: ASSLGKMERISTDTQY
v_gene: TRBV7-9
abundance: -

CDR3aa: ASSPLTAGVAEAF
v_gene: TRBV5-1
abundance: -

CDR3aa: ASSPRSVNTGELF
v_gene: TRBV18
abundance: -

CDR3aa: ASSVPGQGNGGYT
v_gene: TRBV25-1
abundance: -

CDR3aa: ASSHGGGLQPQH
v_gene: TRBV5-6
abundance: -

CDR3aa: SVEGQVTNIQY
v_gene: TRBV29-1
abundance: -

CDR3aa: ASSFWTSGNTGELF
v_gene: TRBV28
abundance: -

CDR3aa: ASAVAANEKLF
v_gene: TRBV7-3
abundance: -

CDR3aa: ASSSNLFTQISNQPQH
v_gene: TRBV7-3
abundance: -

CDR3aa: ASRGNRGLVTEAF
v_gene: TRBV19
abundance: -

CDR3aa: ASSQSNNQPQH
v_gene: TRBV7-6
abundance: -

CDR3aa: ASSLYRTGSYQETQY
v_gene: TRBV27
abundance: -

CDR3aa: ASSPSLVRPAEAF
v_gene: TRBV13
abundance: -

CDR3aa: ASSPPEGLNTEAF
v_gene: TRBV18
abundance: -

CDR3aa: ASSQEGRGSGYT
v_gene: TRBV4-1
abundance: few

CDR3aa: ATLDGGSRTDTQY
v_gene: TRBV28
abundance: -

CDR3aa: ASSAETGTNQF
v_gene: TRBV6-1
abundance: few

CDR3aa: ASSYSGTGVNEQF
v_gene: TRBV6-5
abundance: -

CDR3aa: ASRPPGQGGPNEQF
v_gene: TRBV7-9
abundance: -

CDR3aa: ASSPRGQGSGEQY
v_gene: TRBV5-1
abundance: -

CDR3aa: ASSRQETQY
v_gene: TRBV18
abundance: few

CDR3aa: ASSGSGANVLT
v_gene: TRBV5-1
abundance: -

CDR3aa: ASSTGFGEQF
v_gene: TRBV5-6
abundance: -

CDR3aa: ASSEMGSSPFGNTIY
v_gene: TRBV10-2
abundance: -

CDR3aa: ASSVEAQPGLASSSYNEQF
v_gene: TRBV9
abundance: -

CDR3aa: AWTPPGREGTDTQY
v_gene: TRBV30
abundance: -

CDR3aa: ATSRVQGETQY
v_gene: TRBV15
abundance: -

CDR3aa: ASSQDPGQGILSNQPQH
v_gene: TRBV4-1
abundance: -

CDR3aa: ASSPALSRNTEAF
v_gene: TRBV18
abundance: -

CDR3aa: ASNKDQGYGYT
v_gene: TRBV2
abundance: -

CDR3aa: ATRGEETQY
v_gene: TRBV10-2
abundance: once

CDR3aa: ASSSRDRGTTPLH
v_gene: TRBV11-2
abundance: -

CDR3aa: ASKGGPTGTGFAGANVLT
v_gene: TRBV19
abundance: -

CDR3aa: SVGSGGYNEQF
v_gene: TRBV29-1
abundance: -

CDR3aa: ASSPPGVNTGELF
v_gene: TRBV9
abundance: -

CDR3aa: ASAAGGITYEQY
v_gene: TRBV5-4
abundance: once

CDR3aa: ASSLDRVYGYT
v_gene: TRBV6-1
abundance: -

CDR3aa: ASSPLPGQGAYGYT
v_gene: TRBV7-9
abundance: once

CDR3aa: ASSWLASTDTQY
v_gene: TRBV5-4
abundance: -